This T cell receptor (beta chain) was observed in a study of T cell repertoires in cytomegalovirus infection. TCRdb reanalysed the reads using MiXCR and keeps one entry per CDR3 protein. The sample shows some 150,000 distinct CDR3 sequences, roughly 6% of them seen only once. The V and J ends lost 9 bases and 4 bases respectively, with 13 bases between them. Germline V lookup: CDR1 MNHNS, CDR2 SASEGT. The CDR3 length is 13 residues. The table lists this clonotype with many counts. The receptor comes from a human donor in good health (CMV status not recorded). Some clones in this sample may be carry-over from other donors' samples. The sample taken for sequencing was PBMCs. The chain uses TRBV6-1 and TRBJ1-5; D ambiguous. CDR3: CASDVSRNQPQHF. In DNA form, the CDR3 reads TGTGCCAGTGACGTCTCTCGGAATCAGCCCCAGCATTTT.